This TCR beta chain was captured in a study of blood T cell repertoires in COVID-19. Study at large: The origin of the acute and convalescent COVID-19 samples was the United States, Italy and Spain. The cDNA or gDNA used as material had been derived from T cells, B-cell-depleted T cells, or PBMCs.

In the study's own analysis: Amplified reference gene primers provided the basis for estimating nucleated cell counts. The protocol was immunoSEQ multiplex PCR, while the TCRdb copy is restricted to in-frame clones and leaves out a portion. The D gene and trimming were derived from the DNA, and the V and J assignments and clone size from that table. The table includes 150,000 or so clones, approximately 86% detected once. The CDR3 has 16 residues. Germline V gene lookup returns CDR1 SGDLS and CDR2 YYNGEE. V dropped 2 bases and J dropped 4 bases, with 16 bases sitting between them. Sample: peripheral blood. The sequence came from a man in his sixties who had recovered from COVID-19. The rearrangement uses TRBV9 and TRBJ1-3, with D possibly being TRBD1 (6 bases). DNA of the CDR3: TGTGCCAGCAGCGTGGTACCTACAGGGTGGGGAAACACCATATATTTT. Encoded protein: CASSVVPTGWGNTIYF.